This is a list of T cell receptor beta chains from one sample in a study of Ad26.COV2.S vaccination and SARS-CoV-2 variants. Profiling relied on immunoSEQ multiplex PCR, and the TCRdb table lists in-frame clones only, not all of them. Of some 420,000 clones listed, roughly 90% were seen once; the top ten hold 3.6%. The material was peripheral blood, obtained in a trial of Ad26.COV2.S vaccine versus placebo. These receptors were obtained from a person aged 18-60 years who received the Ad26.COV2.S COVID-19 vaccine or a placebo. CDR3s include the opening cysteine and the closing phenylalanine or tryptophan. D genes are given only for firm matches. Clone size is shown for a subset of rows, as once, few, many or a class of expanded clone.

cdr3_nt	cdr3_aa	v_call	d_call	j_call	clone_size
TGTGCCAGCAGCTTAGTCGGCAGGGGGAACACTGAAGCTTTCTTT	CASSLVGRGNTEAFF	TRBV7-2	NA	TRBJ1-1	NA
TGTGCCAGCTCACCGGGGTCCTTAGTAAGCGAAGCTTTCTTT	CASSPGSLVSEAFF	TRBV18	NA	TRBJ1-1	once
TGTGCCAGCAGCTTACTAAGGGCCACCGGGGAGCTGTTTTTT	CASSLLRATGELFF	TRBV11-1	NA	TRBJ2-2	NA
TGTGCCAGCAGCTTAGTAGGGACAGGGGCCTACAATGAGCAGTTCTTC	CASSLVGTGAYNEQFF	TRBV7-2	TRBD1	TRBJ2-1	NA
TGTGCCAGCAGCGAGGGGGGCCCCTACAATGAGCAGTTCTTC	CASSEGGPYNEQFF	TRBV6-5	NA	TRBJ2-1	NA
TGTGCCAGCAGCCAACCCAGCGGTCCCCAGGAGACCCAGTACTTC	CASSQPSGPQETQYF	TRBV4-2	NA	TRBJ2-5	NA
TGTGCCAGCAGTTTTATGGGGAGGGATGAGCAGTTCTTC	CASSFMGRDEQFF	TRBV12-3/TRBV12-4	TRBD2	TRBJ2-1	NA
TGTGCCAGCAGCTTCGGCAGGGGGATGAACGAGCAGTACTTC	CASSFGRGMNEQYF	TRBV5-4	TRBD1	TRBJ2-7	few
TGTGCCAGCAGCTTGACTACAAACACAGATACGCAGTATTTT	CASSLTTNTDTQYF	TRBV7-2	NA	TRBJ2-3	NA
TGTGCCAGCAGCCTTACCGCAGCGGGGCCCTACAATGAGCAGTTCTTC	CASSLTAAGPYNEQFF	TRBV3-1/TRBV3-2	TRBD2	TRBJ2-1	NA
TGCAGCGCCGCAGACAGCACAGATACGCAGTATTTT	CSAADSTDTQYF	TRBV29-1	NA	TRBJ2-3	NA
TGTGCCAGTAGTACGTTGGACCGGGACAGGGGTCGCTACACCTTC	CASSTLDRDRGRYTF	TRBV19	TRBD1	TRBJ1-2	NA
TGCGCCAGCAGCCAAGGGGGACAAGAGCAGTACTTC	CASSQGGQEQYF	TRBV4-1	NA	TRBJ2-7	few
TGCGCCAGCAGCCAAGCCGGGACAGCCACAGATACGCAGTATTTT	CASSQAGTATDTQYF	TRBV4-1	TRBD1	TRBJ2-3	NA
TGTGCCAGTAGCCCCTGGGGACTAGCGGGGGATTACAATGAGCAGTTCTTC	CASSPWGLAGDYNEQFF	TRBV19	TRBD2	TRBJ2-1	NA
TGCAGCGTTCAGGGGGTGAGCCAAGAGACCCAGTACTTC	CSVQGVSQETQYF	TRBV29-1	TRBD1	TRBJ2-5	NA
TGTGCCAGCAGTTTATCGGTCCCAGGGGGGGATGAAAAACTGTTTTTT	CASSLSVPGGDEKLFF	TRBV27	TRBD1	TRBJ1-4	NA
TGTGCCAGCAGCATGAGTGGGGGACAGGGTATTTACGAGCAGTACTTC	CASSMSGGQGIYEQYF	TRBV5-6	TRBD1	TRBJ2-7	NA
TGTGCCAGTAGTATAGAGGAAGGATCTGTTCAGCCCCAGCATTTT	CASSIEEGSVQPQHF	TRBV19	NA	TRBJ1-5	once
TGTGCCAGCAGGCAGACAGGTGTCAATGAGCAGTTCTTC	CASRQTGVNEQFF	TRBV11-2	NA	TRBJ2-1	NA
TGTGCCAGCAGTTACTCGCGGGGGGCCGGTGAGCAGTTCTTC	CASSYSRGAGEQFF	TRBV6-6	TRBD2	TRBJ2-1	NA
TGTGCCAGCAGCTTATCCGGGGGCGCAGAGACCCAGTACTTC	CASSLSGGAETQYF	TRBV7-3	NA	TRBJ2-5	once
TGTGCCACCAGTGATTTGTCGACAGGGTGGGGGGAGACCCAGTACTTC	CATSDLSTGWGETQYF	TRBV24-1	TRBD1	TRBJ2-5	NA
TGTGCCACCAGCAGCAATAGCGGAGATTCGAGTAATGAGCAGTTCTTC	CATSSNSGDSSNEQFF	TRBV15	NA	TRBJ2-1	NA
TGTGCCAGCTCCAGACAGGCCCTCAATGAGCAGTTCTTC	CASSRQALNEQFF	TRBV5-6	NA	TRBJ2-1	NA
TGCGCCAGCTCACGGGACAGGGGCACAGATACGCAGTATTTT	CASSRDRGTDTQYF	TRBV10-1	TRBD1	TRBJ2-3	many
TGTGCCAGCAGCGGAGACCGACAGAGGACCAGGCAGTACTTC	CASSGDRQRTRQYF	TRBV11-2	NA	TRBJ2-7	NA
TGTGCCAGCAGCCCGCCGTTAAGCCGAGTGAACACTGAAGCTTTCTTT	CASSPPLSRVNTEAFF	TRBV3-1/TRBV3-2	NA	TRBJ1-1	once
TGCGCCAGCAGCTTGGGGTACAGGGGTGCAGATACGCAGTATTTT	CASSLGYRGADTQYF	TRBV5-1	TRBD1	TRBJ2-3	once
TGTGCCAGCAGCTTGGTGGGAGCCAATCAGCCCCAGCATTTT	CASSLVGANQPQHF	TRBV5-6	NA	TRBJ1-5	few
TGTGCCAGCGGGAACAGGGGGCAAGAGACCCAGTACTTC	CASGNRGQETQYF	TRBV6-5	TRBD1	TRBJ2-5	NA
TGTGCCAGCAGCTTACAACATGTTCCACCCCTCCACTTT	CASSLQHVPPLHF	TRBV5-8	NA	TRBJ1-6	once
TGTGCCAGCAGCCCAGGGGCTAGCACAGATACGCAGTATTTT	CASSPGASTDTQYF	TRBV7-2	NA	TRBJ2-3	NA
TGTGCCAGTAGTATCAACAGGGGGCTGAGCACTGAAGCTTTCTTT	CASSINRGLSTEAFF	TRBV19	TRBD1	TRBJ1-1	NA
TGTGCCATCAGTGGACAGGACGAGTCACCCCTCCACTTT	CAISGQDESPLHF	TRBV10-3	NA	TRBJ1-6	NA
TGTGCCAGCAGCCCGGGCGGTAGCAATCAGCCCCAGCATTTT	CASSPGGSNQPQHF	TRBV28	NA	TRBJ1-5	few
TGTGCCAGCAGCCAAGAACGGCGCGGGGAGCTGTTTTTT	CASSQERRGELFF	TRBV14	NA	TRBJ2-2	NA
TGTGCCAGCAGCTCACCCGAATCGGGGGCCACAGATACGCAGTATTTT	CASSSPESGATDTQYF	TRBV11-1	NA	TRBJ2-3	once
TGTGCCAGTAGTATGGCACGGACAGGACCTCTCACAGATACGCAGTATTTT	CASSMARTGPLTDTQYF	TRBV19	TRBD1	TRBJ2-3	NA
TGTGCCAGCAGCTTAGAGGTAGGGGGCGAGCAGTACTTC	CASSLEVGGEQYF	TRBV7-2	NA	TRBJ2-7	once
TGTGCCAGTAGTACCGGACTGGGAGAGACCCAGTACTTC	CASSTGLGETQYF	TRBV19	NA	TRBJ2-5	NA
TGTGCCAGCAGCTCACAGGCGAACACTGAAGCTTTCTTT	CASSSQANTEAFF	TRBV5-4	NA	TRBJ1-1	NA
TGTGCCAGCAGTCTGACCCCACCAGAGACCCAGTACTTC	CASSLTPPETQYF	TRBV12-3/TRBV12-4	NA	TRBJ2-5	once
TGTGCCAGCAGCTTAGCCGGGCAGGGTACCTACGAGCAGTACTTC	CASSLAGQGTYEQYF	TRBV7-2	NA	TRBJ2-7	NA
TGTGCCAGCAGCCCCCAAGGGGTGGTCGGGGAGCTGTTTTTT	CASSPQGVVGELFF	TRBV11-2	NA	TRBJ2-2	NA
TGTGCCAGCCGACCCCTAGACAGAACTGAAGCTTTCTTT	CASRPLDRTEAFF	TRBV19	NA	TRBJ1-1	once
TGTGCCAGCAGTTTCGACAGGTATAGCAATCAGCCCCAGCATTTT	CASSFDRYSNQPQHF	TRBV6-2/TRBV6-3	NA	TRBJ1-5	NA
TGCGCCAGCTCCCGGGGATTCTCAACTAATGAAAAACTGTTTTTT	CASSRGFSTNEKLFF	TRBV10-2	NA	TRBJ1-4	NA
TGTGCCAGCAGCTTACGGGCGGGAACCTACAATGAGCAGTTCTTC	CASSLRAGTYNEQFF	TRBV7-3	NA	TRBJ2-1	NA
TGTGCCAGCAGCTCCCTGACTAGTGCTAGCACAGATACGCAGTATTTT	CASSSLTSASTDTQYF	TRBV7-8	NA	TRBJ2-3	NA
TGTGCCAGCAGCCAATTCATATCCCAGTCGGGACGTACTACATCTGGAAACACCATATATTTT	CASSQFISQSGRTTSGNTIYF	TRBV3-1/TRBV3-2	NA	TRBJ1-3	once
TGCGCCAGCAGCCAAGGAGCTAGCGGGGGTGGGGAGACCCAGTACTTC	CASSQGASGGGETQYF	TRBV4-3	TRBD2	TRBJ2-5	NA
TGCGCCAGCAGCCGAACAGGGGGCGCAGGGAGCACTGAAGCTTTCTTT	CASSRTGGAGSTEAFF	TRBV4-1	TRBD1	TRBJ1-1	NA
TGTGCCAGCAGTTATATCCAGGAGTCGGAAAAACTGTTTTTT	CASSYIQESEKLFF	TRBV6-2/TRBV6-3	NA	TRBJ1-4	NA
TGTGCCAGTAGTATCGCTCCCTACTACGAGCAGTACTTC	CASSIAPYYEQYF	TRBV19	NA	TRBJ2-7	NA
TGCAGCGTTGAGAGTGGCAGCTACGAGCAGTACTTC	CSVESGSYEQYF	TRBV29-1	NA	TRBJ2-7	few
TGTGCCAGCAGCTCCCACGGGGGGGGTGGAAACATTCAGTACTTC	CASSSHGGGGNIQYF	TRBV7-2	TRBD2	TRBJ2-4	NA
TGTGCCAGCAGCTTAACGTTAGCGGCCACAGATACGCAGTATTTT	CASSLTLAATDTQYF	TRBV7-9	NA	TRBJ2-3	once
TGTGCCAGCAGTAAGGAGGGACCAACCTACGAGCAGTACTTC	CASSKEGPTYEQYF	TRBV27	NA	TRBJ2-7	NA
TGTGCCAGCAGCTTGGGTGGACAGCGAACAAACTACGAGCAGTACTTC	CASSLGGQRTNYEQYF	TRBV5-4	NA	TRBJ2-7	NA